The rows below give T cell receptor beta chains drawn from one sample of a study of CDR3 diversity in severe acne. TCRdb independently ran MiXCR on the PCR reads; one entry per CDR3 protein. The sample lists around 100,000 distinct CDR3 sequences, 45% to 60% seen once, with 9.5% to 15% in the top ten. The specimen was blood. These receptor sequences come from a male donor with acne. Both conserved end residues are part of each CDR3. Each record gives: D gene, CDR3 length, clone size, J gene, V gene, CDR3 protein, CDR3 DNA. D genes are given only for firm matches. Rows may omit the clone size; those that give it use once, few, many or a size class.

d_call: NA; cdr3_length: 20; clone_size: NA; j_call: TRBJ2-6; v_call: TRBV10-2; cdr3_aa: CASRPLWTPEIASGANVLTF; cdr3_nt: TGCGCCAGCAGGCCGCTTTGGACACCAGAAATAGCCTCTGGGGCCAACGTCCTGACTTTC
d_call: TRBD2; cdr3_length: 15; clone_size: NA; j_call: TRBJ2-5; v_call: TRBV10-2; cdr3_aa: CASSHAGGRAETQYF; cdr3_nt: TGCGCCAGCAGTCATGCAGGCGGGAGGGCCGAGACCCAGTACTTC
d_call: NA; cdr3_length: 12; clone_size: NA; j_call: TRBJ2-1; v_call: TRBV9; cdr3_aa: CARVVFYNEQFF; cdr3_nt: TGTGCTAGAGTCGTCTTCTACAATGAGCAGTTCTTC
d_call: NA; cdr3_length: 13; clone_size: NA; j_call: TRBJ2-5; v_call: TRBV2; cdr3_aa: CASSGLGEEPQYF; cdr3_nt: TGTGCCAGCAGTGGCCTTGGGGAAGAGCCCCAGTACTTC
d_call: TRBD2; cdr3_length: 14; clone_size: NA; j_call: TRBJ2-1; v_call: TRBV10-3; cdr3_aa: CASHGGSPYNEQFF; cdr3_nt: TGTGCCAGTCACGGGGGGTCCCCCTACAATGAGCAGTTCTTC
d_call: NA; cdr3_length: 13; clone_size: few; j_call: TRBJ1-2; v_call: TRBV20-1; cdr3_aa: CSARDRTNYGYTF; cdr3_nt: TGCAGTGCTAGAGACCGAACAAACTATGGCTACACCTTC
d_call: TRBD2; cdr3_length: 16; clone_size: many; j_call: TRBJ2-7; v_call: TRBV6-2/TRBV6-3; cdr3_aa: CASSYQSGRGGYEQYF; cdr3_nt: TGTGCCAGCAGTTATCAGAGCGGGAGAGGTGGCTACGAGCAGTACTTC
d_call: NA; cdr3_length: 13; clone_size: NA; j_call: TRBJ1-2; v_call: TRBV7-9; cdr3_aa: CASSLQGTYGYTF; cdr3_nt: TGTGCCAGCAGCTTACAGGGCACCTATGGCTACACCTTC
d_call: NA; cdr3_length: 11; clone_size: few; j_call: TRBJ2-7; v_call: TRBV29-1; cdr3_aa: CSVRDGYEQYF; cdr3_nt: TGCAGCGTGAGGGATGGATACGAGCAGTACTTC
d_call: NA; cdr3_length: 12; clone_size: many; j_call: TRBJ1-2; v_call: TRBV12-3/TRBV12-4; cdr3_aa: CASTAEYYGYTF; cdr3_nt: TGTGCCAGCACGGCGGAATACTATGGCTACACCTTC
d_call: TRBD2; cdr3_length: 15; clone_size: many; j_call: TRBJ2-1; v_call: TRBV19; cdr3_aa: CASSLAGETSNEQFF; cdr3_nt: TGTGCCAGTAGCCTAGCGGGAGAAACGTCCAATGAGCAGTTCTTC
d_call: NA; cdr3_length: 14; clone_size: many; j_call: TRBJ2-1; v_call: TRBV14; cdr3_aa: CASSQPSLANEQFF; cdr3_nt: TGTGCCAGCAGCCAACCCTCGCTAGCGAATGAGCAGTTCTTC
d_call: NA; cdr3_length: 15; clone_size: NA; j_call: TRBJ2-7; v_call: TRBV24-1; cdr3_aa: CATSDHKTANYEQYF; cdr3_nt: TGTGCCACCAGTGATCACAAGACCGCCAACTACGAGCAGTACTTC
d_call: NA; cdr3_length: 9; clone_size: NA; j_call: TRBJ1-1; v_call: TRBV2; cdr3_aa: CATDSEAFF; cdr3_nt: TGTGCCACGGACAGTGAAGCTTTCTTT
d_call: NA; cdr3_length: 13; clone_size: many; j_call: TRBJ2-2; v_call: TRBV12-3/TRBV12-4; cdr3_aa: CASSPGGSGELFF; cdr3_nt: TGTGCCAGCAGTCCAGGCGGCAGCGGGGAGCTGTTTTTT
d_call: TRBD1; cdr3_length: 13; clone_size: once; j_call: TRBJ1-1; v_call: TRBV10-3; cdr3_aa: CAISRTGNTEAFF; cdr3_nt: TGTGCCATCTCAAGGACAGGAAACACTGAAGCTTTCTTT
d_call: TRBD1; cdr3_length: 12; clone_size: NA; j_call: TRBJ1-2; v_call: TRBV20-1; cdr3_aa: CSARGQGYGYTF; cdr3_nt: TGCAGTGCTAGAGGACAGGGGTATGGCTACACCTTC
d_call: NA; cdr3_length: 16; clone_size: many; j_call: TRBJ2-3; v_call: TRBV4-2; cdr3_aa: CASSQQLATPTDTQYF; cdr3_nt: TGTGCCAGCAGCCAGCAGCTAGCGACTCCCACAGATACGCAGTATTTT
d_call: NA; cdr3_length: 13; clone_size: few; j_call: TRBJ1-2; v_call: TRBV25-1; cdr3_aa: CASSETGSYGYTF; cdr3_nt: TGTGCCAGCAGTGAGACTGGTTCTTATGGCTACACCTTC
d_call: NA; cdr3_length: 12; clone_size: once; j_call: TRBJ2-7; v_call: TRBV20-1; cdr3_aa: CSAPRDSYEQYF; cdr3_nt: TGCAGTGCTCCCAGGGACTCCTACGAGCAGTACTTC
d_call: TRBD1; cdr3_length: 17; clone_size: few; j_call: TRBJ1-5; v_call: TRBV4-1; cdr3_aa: CASSQVEGAYSNQPQHF; cdr3_nt: TGCGCCAGCAGCCAAGTGGAGGGGGCGTATAGCAATCAGCCCCAGCATTTT
d_call: TRBD2; cdr3_length: 17; clone_size: many; j_call: TRBJ2-3; v_call: TRBV29-1; cdr3_aa: CSVEEPISGRGTDTQYF; cdr3_nt: TGCAGCGTTGAAGAACCGATTAGCGGGAGAGGCACAGATACGCAGTATTTT
d_call: NA; cdr3_length: 10; clone_size: NA; j_call: TRBJ1-1; v_call: TRBV29-1; cdr3_aa: CSVGGTEAFF; cdr3_nt: TGCAGCGTGGGGGGCACTGAAGCTTTCTTT
d_call: NA; cdr3_length: 13; clone_size: many; j_call: TRBJ2-2; v_call: TRBV19; cdr3_aa: CASSIEYTGELFF; cdr3_nt: TGTGCCAGTAGTATAGAGTACACCGGGGAGCTGTTTTTT
d_call: TRBD1; cdr3_length: 15; clone_size: many; j_call: TRBJ2-7; v_call: TRBV19; cdr3_aa: CASSITGGESYEQYF; cdr3_nt: TGTGCCAGTAGTATCACAGGGGGTGAGTCCTACGAGCAGTACTTC
d_call: NA; cdr3_length: 14; clone_size: many; j_call: TRBJ1-6; v_call: TRBV9; cdr3_aa: CASSVGQTNSPLHF; cdr3_nt: TGTGCCAGCAGCGTAGGACAGACGAATTCACCCCTCCACTTT
d_call: NA; cdr3_length: 16; clone_size: many; j_call: TRBJ1-1; v_call: TRBV4-2; cdr3_aa: CASSPAGGGRNTEAFF; cdr3_nt: TGTGCCAGCAGCCCCGCGGGGGGAGGGAGGAACACTGAAGCTTTCTTT
d_call: NA; cdr3_length: 16; clone_size: NA; j_call: TRBJ2-5; v_call: TRBV29-1; cdr3_aa: CSVEPVSVAGGETQYF; cdr3_nt: TGCAGCGTTGAACCCGTTTCGGTAGCCGGGGGAGAGACCCAGTACTTC
d_call: NA; cdr3_length: 10; clone_size: NA; j_call: TRBJ2-3; v_call: TRBV20-1; cdr3_aa: CSASGDTQYF; cdr3_nt: TGCAGTGCCTCGGGCGATACGCAGTATTTT
d_call: TRBD1; cdr3_length: 16; clone_size: NA; j_call: TRBJ1-1; v_call: TRBV2; cdr3_aa: CASSQGQGRGNTEAFF; cdr3_nt: TGTGCCAGCAGTCAAGGACAGGGTCGAGGGAACACTGAAGCTTTCTTT
d_call: TRBD2; cdr3_length: 16; clone_size: few; j_call: TRBJ2-2; v_call: TRBV6-6; cdr3_aa: CASSLRAGGLTGELFF; cdr3_nt: TGTGCCAGCAGCCTACGAGCGGGAGGCCTTACCGGGGAGCTGTTTTTT
d_call: TRBD2; cdr3_length: 19; clone_size: NA; j_call: TRBJ2-3; v_call: TRBV9; cdr3_aa: CVSSVAGTRGIAYTDTQYF; cdr3_nt: TGTGTCAGCAGCGTAGCCGGGACTAGAGGAATTGCTTACACAGATACGCAGTATTTT
d_call: NA; cdr3_length: 16; clone_size: NA; j_call: TRBJ2-7; v_call: TRBV10-3; cdr3_aa: CAISGGGRGVEDEQYF; cdr3_nt: TGTGCCATCAGTGGGGGGGGCAGGGGCGTTGAGGACGAGCAGTACTTC
d_call: NA; cdr3_length: 16; clone_size: NA; j_call: TRBJ2-7; v_call: TRBV7-9; cdr3_aa: CASSLGRARVPYEQYF; cdr3_nt: TGTGCCAGCAGCTTAGGCCGGGCCAGGGTCCCCTACGAGCAGTACTTC
d_call: TRBD2; cdr3_length: 15; clone_size: NA; j_call: TRBJ2-2; v_call: TRBV7-9; cdr3_aa: CASSRSGRANGELFF; cdr3_nt: TGTGCCAGCAGCCGCAGCGGGAGGGCCAACGGGGAGCTGTTTTTT
d_call: TRBD1; cdr3_length: 15; clone_size: NA; j_call: TRBJ2-3; v_call: TRBV5-4; cdr3_aa: CASTSGQGDFYTQYF; cdr3_nt: TGTGCCAGCACCTCGGGACAGGGGGATTTTTATACGCAGTATTTT
d_call: TRBD1; cdr3_length: 18; clone_size: NA; j_call: TRBJ1-1; v_call: TRBV29-1; cdr3_aa: CSVEGRGSTGGMNTEAFF; cdr3_nt: TGCAGCGTTGAAGGTAGAGGGTCGACAGGGGGCATGAACACTGAAGCTTTCTTT